These 25 T cell receptor beta chains originate from one sample sequenced in a study of blood T cells in healthy people across ages. Using a J-beta primer mix together with a sample-barcoded 5' primer, a second PCR was run for 7 to 11 cycles. TCRdb independently ran MiXCR on the 5' RACE reads; one entry per CDR3 protein. Of approximately 2,000,000 distinct CDR3 sequences in the sample, roughly two fifths are singletons; the top ten hold 23%. Sequencing used blood. The receptors shown here come from a human donor in good health.

J is TRBJ1-5 and V is TRBV6-2 or TRBV6-3; D unresolved. Germline V CDR1 and CDR2: MNHEY, SVGEGT. V was clipped by 7 bases and J by 0 bases, with 7 bases between them. The CDR3 consists of 13 residues. DNA of the CDR3: TGTGCCAGCACCTGGAGTAGCAATCAGCCCCAGCATTTT. This gives the protein CASTWSSNQPQHF.

This sequence joins TRBV20-1 and TRBJ2-7; no clear D gene. CDR3 length: 13 residues. V lost 3 bases and J 3 bases, leaving 12 bases between the germline ends. CDR1 DFQATT and CDR2 SNEGSKA come from the germline V gene (reference sequence). Here the CDR3 reads CSASRADNYEQYF. CDR3 sequence (DNA): TGCAGTGCTAGTAGGGCAGATAACTACGAGCAGTACTTC.

A note on this clonotype: A much larger clone lies a single base off, so this may be a read error. V and J are TRBV7-3 and TRBJ2-6; 11 positions agree with TRBD1. Unmatched junction bases numbered 2, after V lost 5 bases and J lost 2 bases. Germline CDR1 reads SGHTA; CDR2 reads FQGTGA. CDR3 size: 16 residues. The CDR3 region has the DNA TGTGCCAGCAGCCGGACAGGGGGCGCTGGGGCCAACGTCCTGACTTTC. It yields the protein CASSRTGGAGANVLTF.

The rearrangement links TRBV7-9 to TRBJ2-1, with D unresolved. Deletions cut 4 bases from V and 10 bases from J, with 17 bases between. Germline V lookup: CDR1 SEHNR, CDR2 FQNEAQ (reference sequence). This CDR3 is built from 14 residues. As DNA, the CDR3 is TGTGCCAGCAGCTCCAGCGTTAGTGGGTCGGAGCAGTTCTTC. Translated: CASSSSVSGSEQFF.

This clonotype has just a few counts. The chain couples TRBV12-3 or TRBV12-4 to TRBJ1-2; maybe TRBD1 (5 bases). V lost 3 bases and J 8 bases, leaving 19 bases between the germline ends. The CDR3 runs to 15 residues. CDR3 in amino acids: CASSFNPDRAGGYTF. CDR3 in DNA: TGTGCCAGCAGTTTTAACCCTGACAGAGCGGGGGGCTACACCTTC.

This chain connects TRBV7-9 to TRBJ1-2; the D gene is possibly TRBD1 (5 bases). The CDR3 runs to 16 residues. Trimming shortened V by 6 bases and J by 5 bases, and 22 bases separated the two germline ends. Per the germline V gene, CDR1 is SEHNR and CDR2 is FQNEAQ (reference sequence). In nucleotides, the CDR3 is TGTGCCAGCAGTGATGGACATCAGATTGTAGGGTATGGCTACACCTTC. Amino acid sequence: CASSDGHQIVGYGYTF.

Concerning this clonotype itself: Relative to the germline gene, one junction end is altered; a read error may explain this. The genes are TRBV20-1 and TRBJ1-5; 7 nucleotides align to TRBD1. This CDR3 contains 15 residues. The germline CDR1 and CDR2 sequences are DFQATT and SNEGSKA (reference sequence). The CDR3 is CSARDPNRGSQPQHF. The CDR3 DNA follows: TGCAGTGCTAGAGACCCGAACAGGGGAAGTCAGCCTCAGCATTTT.

In its sample, this clonotype was seen a few times. The rearrangement links TRBV18 to TRBJ2-4; 7 bases are a match to TRBD1. J gave up 2 bases and V 0 bases, and 4 bases lay outside the gene matches. There are 16 residues in the CDR3. The germline gives CDR1 KGHSH, CDR2 LQKENI. The CDR3 bases are TGTGCCAGCTCACCACCGGGCAGGGGGACCAAAAACATTCAGTACTTC. Residues: CASSPPGRGTKNIQYF.

This clonotype was found many times. The V and J genes are TRBV29-1 and TRBJ2-6, with D possibly being TRBD1 (6 bases). The ends were cut back, 0 bases at V and 1 base at J, with 16 bases in the middle. The CDR3 consists of 18 residues. CDR1 is SQVTM and CDR2 is ANQGSEA in the germline V gene. The CDR3 DNA is TGCAGCGTTGAAGAGCTTACAGGGAAGTCATCTGGGGCCAACGTCCTGACTTTC. It yields the protein CSVEELTGKSSGANVLTF. The full variable domain, in which reference TRBV29-1 and TRBJ2-6 provide the parts outside the CDR3, is SAVISQKPSRDICQRGTSLTIQCQVDSQVTMMFWYRQQPGQSLTLIATANQGSEATYESGFVIDKFPISRPNLTFSTLTVSNMSPEDSSIYLCSVEELTGKSSGANVLTFGAGSRLTVL.

Written as DNA, the CDR3 is TGCGCCAGCAGCTTGGGTCCAGGGGGCTCCACTGAAGCTTTCTTT. Its protein is CASSLGPGGSTEAFF. This chain joins TRBV5-1 and TRBJ1-1; 8 positions agree with TRBD1. This CDR3 has 15 amino acids. The V and J ends lost 0 bases and 4 bases, in that order; junction bases with no gene match: 5. Germline CDR1 reads SGHRS; CDR2 reads YFSETQ. The full variable domain, in which reference TRBV5-1 and TRBJ1-1 provide the parts outside the CDR3, is KAGVTQTPRYLIKTRGQQVTLSCSPISGHRSVSWYQQTPGQGLQFLFEYFSETQRNKGNFPGRFSGRQFSNSRSEMNVSTLELGDSALYLCASSLGPGGSTEAFFGQGTRLTVV.

This clonotype has just a few counts. The chain employs TRBV11-2 and TRBJ2-3, with TRBD2 matching 7 bases. CDR3 length: 16 amino acids. V was clipped by 3 bases and J by 4 bases; unmatched bases: 10. Germline V gene lookup returns CDR1 SGHAT and CDR2 FQNNGV. The CDR3, as DNA: TGTGCCAGCAGCTTCAGTCGTCCTGCGGGGGCAGATACGCAGTATTTT. Translated: CASSFSRPAGADTQYF.

This chain links TRBV5-1 with TRBJ2-5; D ambiguous. The tail of the sequence fits TRBJ2-7 better, so the J call may be wrong. This CDR3 comprises 15 residues. Germline CDR1 SGHRS, CDR2 YFSETQ. CDR3 in DNA: TGCGCCAGCAGCTTGGCCCGAGAATCTCCCTACGAGCAGTACTTC. Amino acid sequence: CASSLARESPYEQYF.

The chain is built from TRBV13 and TRBJ2-7; D is perhaps TRBD2 (6 bases). The V gene lost 5 bases and the J gene lost 2 bases, with 13 bases spanning the gap. The CDR3 consists of 14 residues. From germline, CDR1 is PRHDT and CDR2 FYEKMQ (reference sequence). The chain's CDR3 is CASSRRDWAYEQYF. CDR3 coding DNA: TGTGCCAGCAGCCGCCGGGACTGGGCCTACGAGCAGTACTTC. The full variable domain, rest sourced from reference TRBV13 and TRBJ2-7, is AAGVIQSPRHLIKEKRETATLKCYPIPRHDTVYWYQQGPGQDPQFLISFYEKMQSDKGSIPDRFSAQQFSDYHSELNMSSLELGDSALYFCASSRRDWAYEQYFGPGTRLTVT.

The chain employs TRBV4-3 and TRBJ2-1; no firm D call. V was pared by 0 bases and J by 2 bases, with 11 bases between. The length of the CDR3 is 16 residues. The V gene's germline CDR1 is LGHNA and CDR2 YSLEER. The CDR3: CASSQDRQPTYNEQFF. DNA of the CDR3: TGCGCCAGCAGCCAAGATCGCCAGCCCACCTACAATGAGCAGTTCTTC.

At least ten counts were recorded for this clonotype. The rearrangement joins TRBV7-2 to TRBJ2-7; 7 bases are shared with TRBD1. V dropped 5 bases and J dropped 0; count of bases not matched to a gene: 4. The CDR3 extends over 14 amino acids. Germline loops: CDR1 SGHTA, CDR2 FQGNSA. The CDR3 region is CASSRGQPSYEQYF. The CDR3 DNA reads as TGTGCCAGCAGCCGGGGACAGCCCTCCTACGAGCAGTACTTC.

The rearrangement links TRBV12-3 or TRBV12-4 to TRBJ2-1; D is undetermined. V lost 6 bases and J 9 bases, leaving 9 bases between the germline ends. The CDR3 sequence is 11 residues long. CDR3 protein: CASRVGFEQFF. In nucleotides, the CDR3 is TGTGCCAGCAGGGTTGGGTTTGAGCAGTTCTTC.

The chain uses TRBV20-1 and TRBJ2-7; D is ambiguous. V was cut by 5 bases and J by 8 bases, with 19 bases left in between. The germline CDR1 and CDR2 sequences are DFQATT and SNEGSKA (reference sequence). This CDR3 is built from 13 residues. CDR3: CSADSKGAVKQYF. Here the CDR3 DNA reads TGCAGTGCTGACTCTAAAGGCGCCGTCAAGCAGTACTTC.

The V gene is TRBV20-1, the J gene TRBJ1-2; D may be TRBD1 (6 bases). The CDR3 totals 13 residues. Trimming removed 6 bases at V and 4 bases at J, with 15 bases between. Germline CDR1 and CDR2: DFQATT and SNEGSKA (reference sequence). The CDR3 loop reads CSAQQGGSYGYTF. In DNA, the CDR3 is TGCAGTGCGCAACAGGGTGGTAGCTATGGCTACACCTTC.

V is TRBV28 and J is TRBJ2-5, with D possibly TRBD2 on 6 matching bases. With 4 bases removed from V and 5 bases from J, the gap between germline ends came to 20 bases. The CDR3 loop spans 16 amino acids. Germline CDR1 and CDR2: MDHEN and SYDVKM. CDR3 region: CASSWTSRRGRETQYF. In nucleotides, the CDR3 is TGTGCCAGCAGTTGGACGAGCCGGCGGGGTCGGGAGACCCAGTACTTC.

Only a few counts were recorded for this clonotype. J is TRBJ2-7 and V is TRBV29-1, with D tentatively TRBD1 (6 bases). V was pared by 6 bases and J by 4 bases, with 16 bases between. The germline V gene encodes CDR1 SQVTM and CDR2 ANQGSEA. The CDR3 is 13 residues long. This CDR3 is CSVATGSIYEQYF. DNA for the CDR3: TGCAGCGTGGCTACAGGGAGTATTTACGAGCAGTACTTC.

The rearrangement joins TRBV20-1 to TRBJ2-2; D is perhaps TRBD2 (5 bases). The CDR3 is made up of 16 amino acids. Trimming stripped 3 bases from V and 6 bases from J, with 20 bases between. Germline CDR1 reads DFQATT; CDR2 reads SNEGSKA (reference sequence). CDR3 residues: CSASLLGEGAAGELFF. In DNA form, the CDR3 reads TGCAGTGCTAGCCTCCTTGGTGAGGGAGCGGCCGGGGAGCTGTTTTTT.

The rearrangement links TRBV15 to TRBJ2-3; TRBD2 agrees at 13 bases. Germline trimming cut 1 base from V and 6 bases from J; bases unmatched to any gene: 1. The CDR3 has 15 amino acids. Germline V gives CDR1 LNHNV, CDR2 YYDKDF (reference sequence). This CDR3 reads CATSRGLAGGDTQYF. CDR3 DNA sequence: TGTGCCACCAGCAGAGGACTAGCGGGAGGCGATACGCAGTATTTT.

This chain joins TRBV27 and TRBJ1-5; D remains ambiguous. Germline lookup yields CDR1 MNHEY and CDR2 SMNVEV (reference sequence). Trimming took off 6 bases at V and 1 base at J, with 10 bases between the two ends. The CDR3 extends over 14 amino acids. CDR3 in amino acids: CASRLYWSNQPQHF. CDR3 nucleotide sequence: TGTGCCAGCAGGCTATACTGGAGCAATCAGCCCCAGCATTTT.

In its sample, this clonotype was seen a few times. The V and J genes are TRBV5-1 and TRBJ2-7; 7 nucleotides agree with TRBD1. The CDR3 is 13 residues long. The germline V gene encodes CDR1 SGHRS and CDR2 YFSETQ. Germline trimming cut 7 bases from V and 3 bases from J; bases unmatched to any gene: 7. The CDR3 DNA reads TGCGCCAGCGCCTTGACAGGGAACTACGAGCAGTACTTC. Encoded protein: CASALTGNYEQYF.

Remarks on this clonotype: The junction shows a germline mismatch at one end, possibly a read error. The chain couples TRBV18 to TRBJ1-2; 8 positions agree with TRBD1. The germline V gene has CDR1 KGHSH and CDR2 LQKENI. CDR3 length: 15 amino acids. The CDR3 DNA follows: TGTGCCAGCTCAGGACAGGGCCCCACTACCTATGGCTACACTTTC. Its translation is CASSGQGPTTYGYTF.